Listed below are T cell receptor beta chains from one sample, sequenced in a study of post-analysis software for immune sequencing data. In TCRdb, the PCR reads were re-called with MiXCR into one record per CDR3 protein. The table records 650,000 to 900,000 distinct CDR3 sequences, under 60% of them present only once. Specimen: blood. All receptors derive from a girl between 5 and 17 years old with multiple sclerosis. CDR3s include the opening cysteine and the closing phenylalanine or tryptophan. A D gene is named only where the DNA matches it firmly. Some rows have no size entry. The others give once, few or many, or a class for an expanded clone.

V gene	D gene	CDR3 length	J gene	clone size	CDR3 protein	CDR3 DNA
TRBV9	TRBD1	14	TRBJ2-1	NA	CASSVGDRANEQFF	TGTGCCAGCAGCGTAGGGGACAGGGCAAATGAGCAGTTCTTC
TRBV5-1	TRBD2	16	TRBJ2-5	once	CASSIRLAGGEETQYF	TGCGCCAGCAGCATTCGACTAGCGGGAGGGGAAGAGACCCAGTACTTC
TRBV12-3/TRBV12-4	NA	13	TRBJ1-1	few	CASTDELRIEAFF	TGTGCCAGCACCGACGAACTCAGGATTGAAGCTTTCTTT
TRBV6-1	TRBD2	16	TRBJ2-1	NA	CASNGITSGRYNEQFF	TGTGCCAGCAACGGAATAACTAGCGGGAGATACAATGAGCAGTTCTTC
TRBV24-1	NA	16	TRBJ2-1	NA	CATSDLGGTLEGEQFF	TGTGCCACCAGTGATTTAGGCGGGACGCTTGAGGGTGAGCAGTTCTTC
TRBV6-1	NA	14	TRBJ2-7	NA	CASSEGGTIYEQYF	TGTGCCAGCAGTGAAGGTGGGACCATCTACGAGCAGTACTTC
TRBV15	NA	15	TRBJ2-7	NA	CATSRDLGHSYEQYF	TGTGCCACCAGCAGAGATCTCGGACACTCCTACGAGCAGTACTTC
TRBV5-1	NA	14	TRBJ1-4	NA	CASSLDRLYEKLFF	TGCGCCAGCAGTCTCGACAGGCTCTATGAAAAACTGTTTTTT
TRBV4-3	NA	15	TRBJ2-7	NA	CASSQDSGLPYEQYF	TGCGCCAGCAGCCAAGATAGCGGACTTCCCTACGAGCAGTACTTC
TRBV25-1	NA	14	TRBJ2-7	NA	CASSESHGTYEQYF	TGTGCCAGCAGTGAATCGCACGGAACCTACGAGCAGTACTTC
TRBV20-1	TRBD2	15	TRBJ2-7	NA	CSARFSETSDGKQYF	TGCAGTGCTAGGTTTTCGGAGACTAGCGACGGAAAGCAGTACTTC
TRBV6-5	TRBD2	15	TRBJ2-7	NA	CASSYSGGLVSEQYF	TGTGCCAGCAGTTACTCAGGGGGACTAGTTAGCGAGCAGTACTTC
TRBV24-1	NA	15	TRBJ2-6	NA	CATSDPGAGANVLTF	TGTGCCACCAGTGATCCAGGGGCTGGGGCCAACGTCCTGACTTTC
TRBV10-3	NA	15	TRBJ1-1	NA	CAISQARQGSAEAFF	TGTGCCATCAGCCAGGCCCGGCAGGGGAGTGCTGAAGCTTTCTTT
TRBV6-5	NA	17	TRBJ2-2	NA	CASSYSNDLGNTGELFF	TGTGCCAGCAGTTACTCGAATGACCTCGGGAACACCGGGGAGCTGTTTTTT
TRBV11-2	NA	17	TRBJ2-7	few	CASKSESWRAASYEQYF	TGTGCCAGCAAATCGGAGAGTTGGAGGGCCGCGTCCTACGAGCAGTACTTC
TRBV4-3	TRBD1	16	TRBJ2-7	NA	CASSQEAYRGAYEQYF	TGCGCCAGCAGCCAAGAGGCATACAGGGGCGCCTACGAGCAGTACTTC
TRBV5-5	NA	13	TRBJ1-4	NA	CASSFGTREKLFF	TGTGCCAGCAGCTTTGGGACAAGGGAAAAACTGTTTTTT
TRBV4-1	NA	15	TRBJ2-1	NA	CASSQEVGIYNEQFF	TGCGCCAGCAGCCAAGAGGTTGGCATCTACAATGAGCAGTTCTTC
TRBV20-1	NA	16	TRBJ2-1	NA	CSAGRGLTVGEMVPFF	TGCAGTGCTGGCAGAGGACTAACGGTGGGGGAGATGGTGCCGTTCTTC
TRBV7-9	TRBD2	15	TRBJ2-5	NA	CASSPRTSTQETQYF	TGTGCCAGCAGCCCCCGGACTAGCACCCAAGAGACCCAGTACTTC
TRBV29-1	TRBD2	15	TRBJ2-7	NA	CSVEDWGLAGLQQYF	TGCAGCGTTGAAGATTGGGGACTAGCGGGTCTTCAGCAGTACTTC
TRBV6-2/TRBV6-3	NA	15	TRBJ2-3	few	CASSYSISFPDTQYF	TGTGCCAGCAGTTACTCGATCTCGTTTCCAGATACGCAGTATTTT
TRBV20-1	NA	16	TRBJ2-1	NA	CSARDGLATISNEQFF	TGCAGTGCTAGAGATGGTTTAGCTACCATCAGCAATGAGCAGTTCTTC
TRBV20-1	NA	14	TRBJ2-5	NA	CSALGGLAQETQYF	TGCAGTGCCCTAGGGGGCCTAGCGCAAGAGACCCAGTACTTC
TRBV12-3/TRBV12-4	NA	13	TRBJ2-7	few	CASAGALFYEQYF	TGTGCCAGTGCCGGGGCCCTTTTCTACGAGCAGTACTTC
TRBV20-1	TRBD2	13	TRBJ2-5	NA	CSKTSGSTETQYF	TGCAGCAAAACTAGCGGGAGCACGGAGACCCAGTACTTC
TRBV4-1	NA	15	TRBJ2-7	few	CASSQEAGDSYEQYF	TGCGCCAGCAGCCAAGAGGCAGGGGACTCCTACGAGCAGTACTTC
TRBV20-1	TRBD2	19	TRBJ2-3	once	CSARSTKGKRGPSTDTQYF	TGCAGTGCTAGGTCGACAAAGGGGAAGCGGGGACCTAGCACAGATACGCAGTATTTT
TRBV11-2	NA	15	TRBJ1-2	few	CASSPRPDYNYGHTF	TGTGCCAGCAGCCCCCGACCCGATTACAACTATGGCCACACCTTC
TRBV6-1	NA	14	TRBJ2-5	NA	CASSERWPQKTQYF	TGTGCCAGCAGTGAAAGGTGGCCCCAGAAGACCCAGTACTTC
TRBV2	NA	14	TRBJ2-7	NA	CASSAFQGGYEQYF	TGTGCCAGCAGTGCTTTCCAGGGGGGCTACGAGCAGTACTTC
TRBV20-1	TRBD1	14	TRBJ1-3	NA	CSAMGQSSGNTIYF	TGCAGTGCTATGGGACAGAGCTCTGGAAACACCATATATTTT
TRBV29-1	TRBD1	12	TRBJ2-7	NA	CSVEVGQGEQYF	TGCAGCGTTGAGGTGGGACAGGGCGAGCAGTACTTC
TRBV3-1	TRBD2	16	TRBJ2-1	NA	CASSLSPSGTYNEQFF	TGTGCCAGCAGCCTCTCCCCTAGCGGAACCTACAATGAGCAGTTCTTC
TRBV28	TRBD1	16	TRBJ2-5	few	CASSPQRTGTQETQYF	TGTGCCAGCAGTCCCCAGAGGACAGGGACCCAAGAGACCCAGTACTTC
TRBV20-1	TRBD1	14	TRBJ2-5	NA	CSAFPGTGRETQYF	TGCAGTGCTTTCCCCGGGACAGGGAGAGAGACCCAGTACTTC
TRBV5-5	TRBD1	15	TRBJ2-5	NA	CASSLGTGGLPGQYF	TGTGCCAGCAGCCTCGGGACAGGGGGACTCCCGGGCCAGTACTTC
TRBV15	NA	16	TRBJ2-7	NA	CATSRDRTVENYEQYF	TGTGCCACCAGCAGAGATCGGACGGTGGAGAACTACGAGCAGTACTTC
TRBV29-1	NA	15	TRBJ2-1	NA	CSAAILVTPYNEQFF	TGCAGCGCCGCGATACTAGTCACCCCATACAATGAGCAGTTCTTC
TRBV5-1	NA	15	TRBJ1-1	NA	CASSPRGRTNTEAFF	TGCGCCAGCAGCCCCCGTGGCAGGACGAACACTGAAGCTTTCTTT
TRBV6-5	NA	13	TRBJ2-1	NA	CASSYSVSNEQFF	TGTGCCAGCAGTTACTCAGTCTCTAATGAGCAGTTCTTC
TRBV28	NA	13	TRBJ2-1	NA	CASAELAYNEQFF	TGTGCCAGCGCAGAGTTGGCCTACAATGAGCAGTTCTTC
TRBV7-6	NA	14	TRBJ2-1	NA	CASSLAIWDNEQFF	TGTGCCAGCAGCTTAGCGATTTGGGACAATGAGCAGTTCTTC
TRBV6-5	NA	11	TRBJ2-7	NA	CASSSTGNQYF	TGTGCCAGCAGCTCGACAGGAAATCAGTACTTC